This T cell receptor beta chain was sequenced in a study of blood T cell repertoires in COVID-19. In the study overall: Acute and convalescent COVID-19 samples came from the United States, Italy and Spain. PBMCs, B-cell-depleted T cells, or T cells were the source of the cDNA or gDNA that made up the material.

In the original analysis: Estimated nucleated cell counts came from reference gene primer amplification. TCRdb keeps only in-frame clones here, not all; method: immunoSEQ multiplex PCR. The V and J calls and the clone size are those of that table, but D and trimming were determined from the DNA. The sample consists of about 70,000 clones, about nine tenths of them appearing once. Sequenced sample: peripheral blood. The clonotype originates from a woman aged 18-35 years with acute or convalescent COVID-19.

The CDR3 reads CASRRRQGPRTDTQYF. The CDR3 coding sequence is TGCGCCAGCAGACGAAGACAGGGACCCCGCACAGATACGCAGTATTTT. J is TRBJ2-3 and V is TRBV5-1, with 7 bases that match TRBD1. V dropped 5 bases and J dropped 1; count of bases not matched to a gene: 10. CDR3 length: 16 residues. The germline gives CDR1 SGHRS, CDR2 YFSETQ.